One and the same sample provided the 28 T cell receptor beta chains below, sequenced in a study of cytomegalovirus exposure and HLA in healthy donors. Primers included in the PCR were 60 Vbeta and 13 Jbeta primers. TCRdb keeps only in-frame clones here, not all; method: immunoSEQ multiplex PCR. The sample records about 140,000 clones, around 81% being singletons. Material for sequencing was PBMCs. Source of these receptors: a man aged 35 to 55 in good health and CMV-seropositive.

This clone has just one count. J is TRBJ2-7 and V is TRBV27, with 10 bases that match TRBD1. The trim removed 5 bases at V and 5 bases at J, leaving 3 bases unmatched. In germline, CDR1 is MNHEY, CDR2 SMNVEV (reference sequence). The CDR3 is 13 residues long. The CDR3 DNA follows: TGTGCCAGCAGTAGGGACAGGGGTGACGAGCAGTACTTC. Protein sequence: CASSRDRGDEQYF.

The V call is TRBV11-3, the J call TRBJ2-3, with D uncertain. Germline V gene sequence: CDR1 SGHNT, CDR2 YENEEA. The V end lost 5 bases, the J end lost 3 bases, and 9 bases lay between the germline ends. The CDR3 loop spans 13 amino acids. CDR3 sequence (DNA): TGTGCCAGCAGCCGCTACGGGACAGATACGCAGTATTTT. As protein: CASSRYGTDTQYF.

This clone appeared once. In DNA, the CDR3 is TGTGCCAGCAGTCCTACCTCGGGACTCCTGAGCTCCTATAATTCACCCCTCCACTTT. Its translation is CASSPTSGLLSSYNSPLHF. V gene TRBV28 combines with J gene TRBJ1-6; perhaps TRBD1 as D (5 bases). Germline V gene data show CDR1 as MDHEN and CDR2 as SYDVKM. The length of the CDR3 is 19 residues. Trimming shortened V by 5 bases and J by 0 bases, and 20 bases separated the two germline ends.

The chain employs TRBV18 and TRBJ1-1; 7 nucleotides align to TRBD1. From germline, CDR1 is KGHSH and CDR2 LQKENI. The CDR3 is 13 residues long. The V segment lost 4 bases and the J segment 6 bases; nucleotides outside the gene matches: 5. CDR3 sequence: CASSRTGDSEAFF. CDR3 in DNA: TGTGCCAGCTCACGGACAGGTGACTCTGAAGCTTTCTTT.

The genes are TRBV4-2 and TRBJ2-2; 9 bases map to TRBD2. Germline lookup yields CDR1 LGHNA and CDR2 YNFKEQ. Trimming removed 8 bases from V and 5 bases from J; junction bases left unmatched: 9. The CDR3 runs to 15 residues. The CDR3 region is CASFLAGGRTGELFF. Written as DNA, the CDR3 is TGTGCCAGCTTCTTGGCGGGGGGGCGGACCGGGGAGCTGTTTTTT.

This clone was seen more than once but under ten times. The rearrangement uses TRBV5-6 and TRBJ1-1; 8 positions match TRBD1. CDR1 is SGHDT, CDR2 YYEEEE, per germline. CDR3 length: 15 residues. After removal of 1 base from V and 5 bases from J, the junction contained 7 bases not matched to a gene. The CDR3 bases are TGTGCCAGCAGCTTGTTAACAGGGGGTTTGACTGAAGCTTTCTTT. This encodes CASSLLTGGLTEAFF.

The chain carries TRBV19 and TRBJ1-6, with D unclear. The CDR3 totals 16 residues. V dropped 3 bases and J dropped 7 bases, with 16 bases sitting between them. CDR1 is LNHDA and CDR2 is SQIVND in the germline V gene (reference sequence). The CDR3 coding sequence is TGTGCCAGTAGTATTATCCACAGTACCACCAATTCACCCCTCCACTTT. Amino acid sequence: CASSIIHSTTNSPLHF.

The CDR3 DNA reads as TGTGCCATCAGTGAGTCGTTGGCGGGGGGCTACGAGCAGTACTTC. It encodes CAISESLAGGYEQYF. The V and J genes are TRBV10-3 and TRBJ2-7; 8 bases line up with TRBD2. Germline-derived CDR1 and CDR2 are ENHRY and SYGVKD. J was trimmed by 3 bases and V by 0 bases; bases with no gene match: 4. This CDR3 region has 15 residues.

There are a few counts of this clone. A far larger clone is just one base off, so this is likely a read error. The chain uses TRBV28 and TRBJ2-7; possibly TRBD1 for D (5 bases). The CDR3 consists of 14 residues. Germline CDR1 and CDR2: MDHEN and SYDVKM. DNA of the CDR3: TGTGACAGCAGTTTTCAGGGCAGCCTCTACGAGCAGTACTTC. Amino acid sequence: CDSSFQGSLYEQYF.

This chain joins TRBV5-1 and TRBJ2-3, with TRBD2 identical over 9 bases. The CDR3 is 16 amino acids. Germline loops: CDR1 SGHRS, CDR2 YFSETQ. V was pared by 5 bases and J by 0 bases, with 7 bases of the junction left unmatched. CDR3 amino acids: CASRRGGYTSTDTQYF. As DNA, the CDR3 is TGCGCCAGCAGGCGGGGGGGCTACACTAGCACAGATACGCAGTATTTT.

The V call is TRBV9, the J call TRBJ2-3; D unclear. Germline CDR1 reads SGDLS; CDR2 reads YYNGEE. CDR3 size: 15 residues. The V end lost 2 bases, the J end lost 1 base, and 11 bases lay between the germline ends. In DNA, the CDR3 is TGTGCCAGCAGCGTGCGTTTTGGAGGCACAGATACGCAGTATTTT. It yields the protein CASSVRFGGTDTQYF.

The V and J genes are TRBV18 and TRBJ2-1; 11 nucleotides agree with TRBD2. The CDR3 totals 16 residues. Germline V lookup: CDR1 KGHSH, CDR2 LQKENI. The ends lost 2 bases at V and 2 bases at J; junction bases unmatched: 2. CDR3 DNA sequence: TGTGCCAGCTCACCAGGGACTAGCGGCACCTACAATGAGCAGTTCTTC. Residues: CASSPGTSGTYNEQFF.

The chain employs TRBV10-3 and TRBJ2-1, with 11 bases fitting TRBD2. The CDR3 totals 16 residues. CDR1 is ENHRY and CDR2 is SYGVKD in the germline V gene. The junction had 12 bases not matched to a gene; V was cut back by 5 bases and J by 9 bases. The CDR3 DNA reads TGTGCCATCAGTTGGACTAGCGGGCAGGCGGGTGGTGAGCAGTTCTTC. It translates to CAISWTSGQAGGEQFF.

This clone was counted between two and nine times. V gene TRBV10-3 combines with J gene TRBJ2-1; D perhaps matches TRBD1 (5 bases). CDR3 length: 15 residues. Germline CDR1 ENHRY, CDR2 SYGVKD. Trimming took 6 bases from V and 7 from J, leaving 19 bases between them. The CDR3 spells CAISISEPRVNEQFF. The CDR3 DNA reads TGTGCCATCAGCATATCTGAGCCCAGGGTAAATGAGCAGTTCTTC.

To note about this clone: The junction departs from the called germline gene at one end, perhaps through a read error. This chain uses TRBV2 with TRBJ2-1, with 7 bases fitting TRBD1. CDR1 SNHLY and CDR2 FYNNEI come from the germline V gene. CDR3 length equals 11 residues. The CDR3 protein is CAGTGDNGQFF. CDR3 in DNA: TGTGCCGGCACAGGGGACAATGGGCAGTTCTTC.

This sequence joins TRBV4-3 and TRBJ1-2; D unresolved. The CDR3 contains 15 residues. V was pared by 2 bases and J by 5 bases, with 15 bases between. Per germline, CDR1 LGHNA and CDR2 YSLEER. The CDR3 sequence is CASSQSRIVRYGYTF. The CDR3 DNA sequence: TGCGCCAGCAGCCAAAGCCGCATAGTCCGGTATGGCTACACCTTC.

The CDR3 DNA reads TGCGCCAGCAGCTTACTAATGAACACTGAAGCTTTCTTT. This encodes CASSLLMNTEAFF. V and J are TRBV5-1 and TRBJ1-1; D is undetermined. The CDR3 is 13 amino acids. Trimming removed 2 bases from V and 0 bases from J, with 5 bases in between. Germline V gene data show CDR1 as SGHRS and CDR2 as YFSETQ.

The rearrangement uses TRBV18 and TRBJ1-4; 7 bases align to TRBD1. Germline loops: CDR1 KGHSH, CDR2 LQKENI. V shed 1 base and J 7 bases; nucleotides not matched to a gene: 6. This CDR3 region has 15 residues. DNA for the CDR3: TGTGCCAGCTCACCACTGAACAGGGGAGGTGAAAAACTGTTTTTT. Its protein is CASSPLNRGGEKLFF.

V usage is TRBV19 and J usage is TRBJ1-2, with 11 bases aligning to TRBD1. The germline gives CDR1 LNHDA, CDR2 SQIVND (reference sequence). There are 15 residues in the CDR3. V shed 8 bases, J shed 4 bases, and the junction held 9 bases outside the gene matches. The chain's CDR3 is CASRDRGFVSYGYTF. In DNA form, the CDR3 reads TGTGCCAGTCGGGACAGGGGGTTTGTCTCCTATGGCTACACCTTC.

In regard to this clone: The identical CDR3 is also encoded by other nucleotide sequences in the sample. The chain is built from TRBV2 and TRBJ1-6; D ambiguous. The germline CDR1 and CDR2 sequences are SNHLY and FYNNEI. The CDR3 totals 14 residues. V lost 3 bases and J 7 bases, leaving 10 bases between the germline ends. This chain's CDR3 is CASSERQYNSPLHF. The CDR3 nucleotides are TGTGCCAGCAGTGAGCGGCAGTACAATTCACCCCTCCACTTT.

The chain recombines TRBV5-4 with TRBJ2-2, with 7 bases aligning to TRBD2. The V gene end was trimmed by 2 bases and the J gene end by 3 bases; junction bases not matched to a gene: 4. This CDR3 has 15 amino acids. Germline CDR1 reads SGHNT; CDR2 reads YYREEE (reference sequence). The CDR3 here is CASSFDGRDTGELFF. The CDR3 DNA reads TGTGCCAGCAGCTTCGATGGGAGGGACACCGGGGAGCTGTTTTTT.

The chain joins TRBV7-9 to TRBJ2-2; D is perhaps TRBD2 (5 bases). This CDR3 has 15 amino acids. V dropped 5 bases and J dropped 6 bases, with 16 bases sitting between them. Per the germline V gene, CDR1 is SEHNR and CDR2 is FQNEAQ (reference sequence). CDR3 DNA sequence: TGTGCCAGCAGCCCCACCGGGTGGGAGTCCGGGGAGCTGTTTTTT. Encoded protein: CASSPTGWESGELFF.

The chain employs TRBV5-6 and TRBJ2-5; TRBD2 aligns across 10 bases. The germline V gene encodes CDR1 SGHDT and CDR2 YYEEEE. V lost 10 bases and J lost 2; bases outside the gene matches: 17. CDR3 length: 17 residues. The CDR3 bases are TGTGCCTCTGCTTTAGCGGGAGGCCGGAGGTTGCAAGAGACCCAGTACTTC. Protein: CASALAGGRRLQETQYF.

This chain uses TRBV6-5 with TRBJ2-1; D possibly corresponds to TRBD1 (5 bases). The V and J ends lost 6 bases and 9 bases respectively, with 18 bases between them. This CDR3 is 14 amino acids long. The V gene's germline CDR1 is MNHEY and CDR2 SVGAGI. The CDR3 nucleotides read TGTGCCAGCAGACCCACGACAGTCCTTAGTGAGCAGTTCTTC. Translated: CASRPTTVLSEQFF.

Points on this clone: Relative to the germline gene, one junction end is altered; a read error may explain this. The gene calls are TRBV2 and TRBJ2-7, with D unresolved. This CDR3 region has 9 residues. Per the germline V gene, CDR1 is SNHLY and CDR2 is FYNNEI. CDR3 DNA sequence: TGTGCCAGCAGTGAACCACAAGTGTTC. Its protein is CASSEPQVF.

The chain links TRBV7-2 to TRBJ2-7; D may be TRBD2 (6 bases). This CDR3 spans 15 amino acids. Trimming cost V 4 bases and J 5 bases, with 18 bases left between them. CDR1 is SGHTA and CDR2 is FQGNSA in the germline V gene. In DNA form, the CDR3 reads TGTGCCAGCAGCTCGGAGGGCCGGGAACGGGACGAGCAGTACTTC. Protein: CASSSEGRERDEQYF.

This clone has only one observation. This chain uses TRBV18 with TRBJ2-7; TRBD1 matches at 9 bases. Germline CDR1 and CDR2: KGHSH and LQKENI. J gave up 6 bases and V 6 bases, and 12 bases lay outside the gene matches. The CDR3 is made up of 15 amino acids. The CDR3 here is CASSLGQGKLGEQYF. The CDR3 nucleotides read TGTGCCAGCTCCCTTGGACAGGGGAAGTTAGGCGAGCAGTACTTC.

The chain uses TRBV7-2 and TRBJ2-7; D is unresolved. The V and J ends lost 2 bases and 3 bases respectively, with 8 bases between them. This CDR3 has 13 amino acids. CDR1 and CDR2 (germline): SGHTA, FQGNSA. CDR3 region: CASSLTEHYEQYF. The DNA of the CDR3 is TGTGCCAGCAGCTTAACCGAGCACTACGAGCAGTACTTC.